The 14 T cell receptor beta chains presented below share a single source sample, sequenced in a study of regulatory T cells in long-lasting Graves disease. Library construction for TCR beta used iRepertoire HTBI primers and Arm-PCR of CDR3 regions. One entry per CDR3 protein, called by TCRdb with MiXCR from the multiplex PCR reads. The sample contains some 250,000 distinct CDR3 sequences, about 20% of which appear only once. Time point meaning: newly diagnosed GD, antithyroid drugs for less than 3 months. The TCR library was made from RNA that had been extracted from PBMCs in TRIzol. These data also formed part of another study, on T cells in Graves' hyperthyroidism and ophthalmopathy.

Material: peripheral blood mononuclear cells (PBMCs), obtained at new diagnosis, from a patient treated with antithyroid drugs. Source of these receptors: a young woman with Graves disease.

This chain links TRBV7-2 with TRBJ1-1; D gene ambiguous. The germline V and J ends were trimmed by 4 bases and 6 bases, with 15 bases remaining between them. Germline-derived CDR1 and CDR2 are SGHTA and FQGNSA. The CDR3 loop spans 14 amino acids. The CDR3: CASSSRPGVAEAFF. CDR3 DNA sequence: TGTGCCAGCAGCTCCCGGCCCGGTGTTGCTGAAGCTTTCTTT.

This clonotype was seen repeatedly, ten times or more. The rearrangement links TRBV7-3 to TRBJ1-1; a possible D gene is TRBD1 (5 bases). V lost 0 bases, J lost 1 base, and 9 bases lay in between. The CDR3 has 15 amino acids. Germline V lookup: CDR1 SGHTA, CDR2 FQGTGA. CDR3 nucleotide sequence: TGTGCCAGCAGCTTAACGGGGGACCCGAACACTGAAGCTTTCTTT. The encoded protein is CASSLTGDPNTEAFF.

This chain connects TRBV3-1 to TRBJ1-6; no reliable D call. CDR1 and CDR2 (germline): LGHDT, YNNKEL (reference sequence). The V and J ends lost 1 base and 7 bases respectively, with 5 bases between them. The CDR3 contains 13 residues. The CDR3 DNA reads as TGTGCCAGCAGCCAAGCGACGAATTCACCCCTCCACTTT. Protein: CASSQATNSPLHF.

This clonotype has a count of ten or more. For the CDR3, the DNA is TGTGCCAGCCTGGGACAGGGGAGTGAAAAACTGTTTTTT. Its protein product is CASLGQGSEKLFF. V is TRBV12-3 or TRBV12-4 and J is TRBJ1-4; 10 bases are shared with TRBD1. J gave up 7 bases and V 8 bases, and 4 bases lay outside the gene matches. This CDR3 comprises 13 residues.

This clonotype showed up many times. The chain couples TRBV7-9 to TRBJ2-5; possibly TRBD1 or TRBD2 for D (5 bases each). From germline, CDR1 is SEHNR and CDR2 FQNEAQ (reference sequence). CDR3 length: 16 amino acids. With 5 bases removed from V and 2 bases from J, the gap between germline ends came to 18 bases. The CDR3 reads CASSPPFGTPQETQYF. The CDR3 DNA is TGTGCCAGCAGCCCACCGTTCGGGACCCCACAAGAGACCCAGTACTTC.

This chain uses TRBV20-1 with TRBJ1-1, with 7 bases that match TRBD1. Germline trimming cut 0 bases from V and 6 bases from J; bases unmatched to any gene: 7. CDR1 and CDR2 from the germline V gene are DFQATT and SNEGSKA (reference sequence). CDR3 length: 14 residues. In DNA form, the CDR3 reads TGCAGTGCTAGAGATCCCAGGGGGAGCGCTGAAGCTTTCTTT. Its protein is CSARDPRGSAEAFF.

This clonotype was seen many times. V is TRBV10-1 and J is TRBJ2-5; D is perhaps TRBD1 or TRBD2 (5 bases each). Looked up from germline, CDR1 is WNHNN and CDR2 is SYGVQD (reference sequence). The CDR3 loop spans 13 amino acids. V was cut by 3 bases and J by 7 bases, with 12 bases left in between. The DNA for the CDR3 is TGCGCCAGCAGTGACACGGGGCATGGGACCCAGTACTTC. This gives the protein CASSDTGHGTQYF.

In regard to this clonotype: A much larger clone lies a single base off, so this may be a read error. The rearrangement joins TRBV6-2 or TRBV6-3 to TRBJ2-1; possibly TRBD1 for D (6 bases). CDR1 MNHEY and CDR2 SVGEGT come from the germline V gene. With 6 bases removed from V and 7 bases from J, the gap between germline ends came to 25 bases. The CDR3 contains 17 residues. CDR3 protein: CASRSLGAPPPSNEQFF. DNA for the CDR3: TGTGCCAGCAGATCATTGGGGGCCCCCCCGCCGAGTAATGAGCAGTTCTTC.

This clonotype was counted ten times or more. This rearrangement joins TRBV18 to TRBJ2-7; 7 bases are a match to TRBD1. CDR1 is KGHSH, CDR2 LQKENI, per germline. CDR3 length: 16 residues. V shed 6 bases, J shed 0 bases, and the junction held 11 bases outside the gene matches. CDR3 nucleotide sequence: TGTGCCAGCTCCCGTATCCGGGACAGAAGCTCCTACGAGCAGTACTTC. Translating it yields CASSRIRDRSSYEQYF.

Many counts were recorded for this clonotype. The genes are TRBV2 and TRBJ2-6, with TRBD2 matching 9 bases. This CDR3 comprises 16 residues. Germline CDR1 is SNHLY and CDR2 is FYNNEI. The V and J ends lost 11 bases and 2 bases, in that order; junction bases with no gene match: 10. In DNA, the CDR3 is TGTGCCCAGGAAGTGGCGGGGGGGCCTGGGGCCAACGTCCTGACTTTC. This translates into CAQEVAGGPGANVLTF.

The chain is built from TRBV15 and TRBJ2-7; 10 bases fit TRBD1. CDR1 and CDR2 (germline): LNHNV, YYDKDF (reference sequence). The CDR3 is 15 amino acids. V dropped 0 bases and J dropped 5; count of bases not matched to a gene: 4. The CDR3 DNA is TGTGCCACCAGCAGAGAAGGGGACAGGGGAGACGAGCAGTACTTC. Its protein is CATSREGDRGDEQYF.

The sample holds a few counts of this clonotype. V usage is TRBV27 and J usage is TRBJ2-4; D is uncertain. There are 14 residues in the CDR3. V lost 6 bases and J 1 base, leaving 10 bases between the germline ends. CDR1 and CDR2 from the germline V gene are MNHEY and SMNVEV (reference sequence). CDR3 residues: CASSRPGAKNIQYF. CDR3 in DNA: TGTGCCAGCAGCCGGCCGGGTGCCAAAAACATTCAGTACTTC.

At least ten counts were recorded for this clonotype. The J gene is TRBJ1-2, the V gene TRBV5-1, with 10 bases aligning to TRBD1. The CDR3 extends over 16 amino acids. J was trimmed by 3 bases and V by 3 bases; bases with no gene match: 8. Germline V CDR1 and CDR2: SGHRS, YFSETQ. Here the CDR3 reads CASSYRQGANHYGYTF. In DNA form, the CDR3 reads TGCGCCAGCAGCTACCGACAGGGGGCGAACCACTATGGCTACACCTTC.

With respect to this clonotype: It is likely a read error: a sequence one base away is far more abundant. The chain couples TRBV20-1 to TRBJ2-4; D may be TRBD1 or TRBD2 (5 bases each). The J call is uncertain, as TRBJ2-7 better fits the DNA end. Per the germline V gene, CDR1 is DFQATT and CDR2 is SNEGSKA (reference sequence). The CDR3 is made up of 17 amino acids. The CDR3 sequence is CSARRGWFRDRFYEQYF. The CDR3 bases are TGCAGTGCTAGAAGAGGGTGGTTCCGGGACCGTTTCTACGAGCAGTACTTC.